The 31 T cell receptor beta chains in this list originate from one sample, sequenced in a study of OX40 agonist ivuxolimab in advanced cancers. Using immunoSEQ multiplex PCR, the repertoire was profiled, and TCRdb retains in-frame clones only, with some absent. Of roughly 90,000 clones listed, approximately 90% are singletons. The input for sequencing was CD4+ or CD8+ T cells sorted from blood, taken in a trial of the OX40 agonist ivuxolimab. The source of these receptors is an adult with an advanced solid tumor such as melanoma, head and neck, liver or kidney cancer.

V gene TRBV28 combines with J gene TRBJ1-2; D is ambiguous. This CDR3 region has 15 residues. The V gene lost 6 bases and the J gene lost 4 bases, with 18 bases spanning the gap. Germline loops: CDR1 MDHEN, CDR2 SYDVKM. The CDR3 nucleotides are TGTGCCAGCAGCACCGGGCTCCCTGCCGGCTATGGCTACACCTTC. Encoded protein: CASSTGLPAGYGYTF.

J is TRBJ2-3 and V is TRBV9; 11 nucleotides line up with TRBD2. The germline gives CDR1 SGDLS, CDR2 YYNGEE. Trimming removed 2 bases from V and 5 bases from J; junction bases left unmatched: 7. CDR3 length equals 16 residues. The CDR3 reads CASSVSGRAGGDTQYF. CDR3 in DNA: TGTGCCAGCAGCGTTAGCGGGAGGGCCGGTGGAGATACGCAGTATTTT.

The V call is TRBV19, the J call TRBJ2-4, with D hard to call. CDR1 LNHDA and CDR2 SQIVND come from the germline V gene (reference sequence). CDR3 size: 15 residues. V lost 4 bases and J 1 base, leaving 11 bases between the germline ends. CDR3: CASSTPRNAKNIQYF. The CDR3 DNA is TGTGCCAGTAGTACACCCAGGAATGCCAAAAACATTCAGTACTTC.

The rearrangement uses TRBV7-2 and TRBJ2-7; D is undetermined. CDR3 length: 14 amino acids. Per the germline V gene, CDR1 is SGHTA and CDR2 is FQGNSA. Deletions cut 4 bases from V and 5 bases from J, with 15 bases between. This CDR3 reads CASSSPGGLHEQYF. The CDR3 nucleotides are TGTGCCAGCAGCTCCCCGGGCGGATTGCACGAGCAGTACTTC. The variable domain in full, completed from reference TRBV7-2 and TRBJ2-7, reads GAGVSQSPSNKVTEKGKDVELRCDPISGHTALYWYRQSLGQGLEFLIYFQGNSAPDKSGLPSDRFSAERTGGSVSTLTIQRTQQEDSAVYLCASSSPGGLHEQYFGPGTRLTVT.

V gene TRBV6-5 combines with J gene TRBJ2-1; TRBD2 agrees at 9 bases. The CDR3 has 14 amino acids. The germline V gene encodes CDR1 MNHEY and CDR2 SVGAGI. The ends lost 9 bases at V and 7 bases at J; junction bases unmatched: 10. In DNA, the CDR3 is TGTGCCAGGGTAGCGGGAGTATTTTGTAATGAGCAGTTCTTC. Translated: CARVAGVFCNEQFF.

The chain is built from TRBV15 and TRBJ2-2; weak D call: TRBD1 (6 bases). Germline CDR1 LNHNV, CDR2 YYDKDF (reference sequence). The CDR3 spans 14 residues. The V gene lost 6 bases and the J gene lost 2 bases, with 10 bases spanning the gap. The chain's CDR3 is CATSRTDNTGELFF. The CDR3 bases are TGTGCCACCAGTCGGACAGACAACACCGGGGAGCTGTTTTTT.

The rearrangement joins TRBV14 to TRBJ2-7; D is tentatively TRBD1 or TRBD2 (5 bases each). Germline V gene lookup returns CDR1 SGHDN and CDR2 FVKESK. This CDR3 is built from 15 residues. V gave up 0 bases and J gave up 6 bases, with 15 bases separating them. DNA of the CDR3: TGTGCCAGCAGCCAAGAGTCCCGGGGCATGGGCGAGCAGTACTTC. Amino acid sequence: CASSQESRGMGEQYF.

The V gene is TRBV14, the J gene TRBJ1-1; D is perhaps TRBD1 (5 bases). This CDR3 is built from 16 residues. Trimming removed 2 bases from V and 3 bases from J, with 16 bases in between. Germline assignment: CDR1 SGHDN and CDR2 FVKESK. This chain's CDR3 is CASSQRVGQGDTEAFF. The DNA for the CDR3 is TGTGCCAGCAGCCAAAGGGTAGGGCAGGGTGACACTGAAGCTTTCTTT.

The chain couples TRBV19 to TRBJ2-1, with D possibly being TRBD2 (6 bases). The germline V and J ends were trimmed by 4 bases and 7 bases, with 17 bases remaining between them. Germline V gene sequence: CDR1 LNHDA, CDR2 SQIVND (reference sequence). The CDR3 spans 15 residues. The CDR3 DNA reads TGTGCCAGTAGTACCTCAAGGGACTTACAAAATGAGCAGTTCTTC. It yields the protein CASSTSRDLQNEQFF.

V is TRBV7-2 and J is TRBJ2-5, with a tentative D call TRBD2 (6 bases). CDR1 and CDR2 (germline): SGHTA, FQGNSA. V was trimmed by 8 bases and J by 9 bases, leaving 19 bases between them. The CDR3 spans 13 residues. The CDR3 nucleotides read TGTGCCAGCTCCCAGGCGTTCGGGGAGGCCCAGTACTTC. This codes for CASSQAFGEAQYF.

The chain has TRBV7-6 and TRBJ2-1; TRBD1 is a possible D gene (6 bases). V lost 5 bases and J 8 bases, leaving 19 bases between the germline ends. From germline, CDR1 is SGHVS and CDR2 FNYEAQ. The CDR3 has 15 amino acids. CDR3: CASSPSPEDSYEQFF. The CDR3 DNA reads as TGTGCCAGCAGCCCTAGCCCCGAGGACAGTTATGAGCAGTTCTTC.

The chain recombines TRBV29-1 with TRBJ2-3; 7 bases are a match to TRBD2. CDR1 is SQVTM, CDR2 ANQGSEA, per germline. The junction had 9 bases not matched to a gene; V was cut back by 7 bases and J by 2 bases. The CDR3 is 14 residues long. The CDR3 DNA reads TGCAGCGCTCGACCGGGACTATACACAGATACGCAGTATTTT. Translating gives CSARPGLYTDTQYF.

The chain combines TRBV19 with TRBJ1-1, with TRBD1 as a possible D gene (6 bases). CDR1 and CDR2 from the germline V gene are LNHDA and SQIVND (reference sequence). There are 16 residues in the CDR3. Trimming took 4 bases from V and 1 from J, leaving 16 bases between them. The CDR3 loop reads CASSKIQGNWNTEAFF. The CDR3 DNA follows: TGTGCCAGTAGTAAAATACAGGGTAATTGGAACACTGAAGCTTTCTTT.

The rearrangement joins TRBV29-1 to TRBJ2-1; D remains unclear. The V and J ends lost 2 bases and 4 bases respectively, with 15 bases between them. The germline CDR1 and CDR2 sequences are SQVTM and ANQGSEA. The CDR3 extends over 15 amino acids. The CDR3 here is CSVEKGSASYNEQFF. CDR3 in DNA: TGCAGCGTTGAAAAAGGGTCGGCCTCTTACAATGAGCAGTTCTTC.

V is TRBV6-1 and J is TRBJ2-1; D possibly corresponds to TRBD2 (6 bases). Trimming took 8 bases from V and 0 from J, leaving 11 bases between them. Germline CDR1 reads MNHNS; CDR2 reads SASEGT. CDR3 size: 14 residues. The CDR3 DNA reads TGTGCCAGCGGGAGGAAGAGCTCCTACAATGAGCAGTTCTTC. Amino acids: CASGRKSSYNEQFF.

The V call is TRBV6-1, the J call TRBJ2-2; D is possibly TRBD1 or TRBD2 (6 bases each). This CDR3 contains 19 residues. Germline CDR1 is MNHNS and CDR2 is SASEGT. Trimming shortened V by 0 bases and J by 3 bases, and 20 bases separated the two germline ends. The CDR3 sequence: CASSEAGGRLGSDTGELFF. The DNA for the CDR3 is TGTGCCAGCAGTGAAGCAGGGGGGCGTCTCGGTAGTGACACCGGGGAGCTGTTTTTT.

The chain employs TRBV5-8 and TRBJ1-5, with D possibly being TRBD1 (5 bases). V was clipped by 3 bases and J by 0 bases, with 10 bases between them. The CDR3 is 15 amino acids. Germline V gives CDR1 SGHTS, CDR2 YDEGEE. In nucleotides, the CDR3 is TGTGCCAGCAGCTATACAGGATATAGCAATCAGCCCCAGCATTTT. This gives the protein CASSYTGYSNQPQHF. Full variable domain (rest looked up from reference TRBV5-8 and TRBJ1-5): EAGVTQSPTHLIKTRGQQATLRCSPISGHTSVYWYQQALGLGLQFLLWYDEGEERNRGNFPPRFSGRQFPNYSSELNVNALELEDSALYLCASSYTGYSNQPQHFGDGTRLSIL.

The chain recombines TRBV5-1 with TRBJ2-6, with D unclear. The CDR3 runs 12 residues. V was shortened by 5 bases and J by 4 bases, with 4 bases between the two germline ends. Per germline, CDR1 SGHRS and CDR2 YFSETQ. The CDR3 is CASRGGANVLTF. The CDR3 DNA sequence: TGCGCCAGCAGGGGAGGGGCCAACGTCCTGACTTTC.

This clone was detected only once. CDR3 in DNA: TGTGCCAGCAGCTTGACTAGCGGGAGTGCCTACGAGCAGTACTTC. This translates into CASSLTSGSAYEQYF. The rearrangement joins TRBV7-7 to TRBJ2-7; TRBD2 matches at 12 bases. V lost 3 bases to trimming and J lost 2 bases; unmatched junction nucleotides: 2. The CDR3 loop spans 15 amino acids. Germline lookup yields CDR1 SSHAT and CDR2 FNYEAQ (reference sequence).

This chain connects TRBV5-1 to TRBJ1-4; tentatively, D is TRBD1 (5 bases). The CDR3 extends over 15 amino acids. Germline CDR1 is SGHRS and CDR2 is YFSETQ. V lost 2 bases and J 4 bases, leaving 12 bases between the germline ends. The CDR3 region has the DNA TGCGCCAGCAGCTTTAGGGACTCCCATAATGAAAAACTGTTTTTT. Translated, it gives CASSFRDSHNEKLFF.

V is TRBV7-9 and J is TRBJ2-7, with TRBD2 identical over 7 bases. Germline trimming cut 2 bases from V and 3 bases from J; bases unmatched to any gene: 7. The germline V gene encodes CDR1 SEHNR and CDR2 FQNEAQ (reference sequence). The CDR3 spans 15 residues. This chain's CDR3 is CASSLPAGTHYEQYF. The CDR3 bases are TGTGCCAGCAGCTTACCAGCGGGAACCCACTACGAGCAGTACTTC.

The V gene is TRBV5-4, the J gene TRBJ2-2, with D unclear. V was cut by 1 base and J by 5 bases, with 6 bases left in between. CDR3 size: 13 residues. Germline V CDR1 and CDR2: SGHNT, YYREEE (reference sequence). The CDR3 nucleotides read TGTGCCAGCAGCTTGAGTGGGACCGGGGAGCTGTTTTTT. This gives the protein CASSLSGTGELFF.

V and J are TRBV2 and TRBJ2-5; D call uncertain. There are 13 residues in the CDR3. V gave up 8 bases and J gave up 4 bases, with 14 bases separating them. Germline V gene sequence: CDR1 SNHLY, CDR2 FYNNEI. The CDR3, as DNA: TGTGCCAGCTGTGGGCTAGAAGGAGAGACCCAGTACTTC. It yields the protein CASCGLEGETQYF. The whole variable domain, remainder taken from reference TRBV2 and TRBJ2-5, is EPEVTQTPSHQVTQMGQEVILRCVPISNHLYFYWYRQILGQKVEFLVSFYNNEISEKSEIFDDQFSVERPDGSNFTLKIRSTKLEDSAMYFCASCGLEGETQYFGPGTRLLVL.

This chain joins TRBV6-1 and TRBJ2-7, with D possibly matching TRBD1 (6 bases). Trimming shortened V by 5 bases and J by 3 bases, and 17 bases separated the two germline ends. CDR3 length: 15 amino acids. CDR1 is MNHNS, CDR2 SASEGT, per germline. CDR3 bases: TGTGCCAGCAGTCCCTCCCCAGGACAGATCTACGAGCAGTACTTC. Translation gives CASSPSPGQIYEQYF.

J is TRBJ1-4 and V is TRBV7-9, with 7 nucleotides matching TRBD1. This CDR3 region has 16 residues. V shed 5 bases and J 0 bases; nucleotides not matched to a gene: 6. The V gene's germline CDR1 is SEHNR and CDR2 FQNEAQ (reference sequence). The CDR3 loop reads CASSPRGRATNEKLFF. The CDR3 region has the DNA TGTGCCAGCAGCCCGAGGGGGCGGGCAACTAATGAAAAACTGTTTTTT.

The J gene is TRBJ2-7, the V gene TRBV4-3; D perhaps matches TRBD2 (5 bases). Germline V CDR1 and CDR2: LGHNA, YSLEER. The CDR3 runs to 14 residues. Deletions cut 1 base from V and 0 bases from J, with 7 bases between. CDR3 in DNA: TGCGCCAGCAGCCAAGGGCGGGCCTCCTACGAGCAGTACTTC. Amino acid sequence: CASSQGRASYEQYF.

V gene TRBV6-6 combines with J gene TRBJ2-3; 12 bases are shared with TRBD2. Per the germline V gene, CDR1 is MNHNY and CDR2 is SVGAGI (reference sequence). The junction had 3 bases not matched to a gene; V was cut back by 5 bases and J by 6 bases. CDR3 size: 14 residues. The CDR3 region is CASSRLAGDDTQYF. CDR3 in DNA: TGTGCCAGCAGTAGACTAGCGGGAGATGATACGCAGTATTTT.

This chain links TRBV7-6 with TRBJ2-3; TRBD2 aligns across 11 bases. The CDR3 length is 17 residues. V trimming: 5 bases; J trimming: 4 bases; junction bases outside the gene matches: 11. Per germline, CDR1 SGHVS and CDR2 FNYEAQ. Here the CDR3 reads CASSPGLAGGYADTQYF. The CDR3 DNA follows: TGTGCCAGCAGCCCCGGACTAGCGGGTGGCTACGCAGATACGCAGTATTTT. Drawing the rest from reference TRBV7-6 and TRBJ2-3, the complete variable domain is GAGVSQSPRYKVTKRGQDVALRCDPISGHVSLYWYRQALGQGPEFLTYFNYEAQQDKSGLPNDRFSAERPEGSISTLTIQRTEQRDSAMYRCASSPGLAGGYADTQYFGPGTRLTVL.

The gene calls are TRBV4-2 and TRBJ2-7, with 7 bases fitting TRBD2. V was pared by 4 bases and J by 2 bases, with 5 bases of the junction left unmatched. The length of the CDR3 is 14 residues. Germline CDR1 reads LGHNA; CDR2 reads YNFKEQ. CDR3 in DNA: TGTGCCAGCAGCCCTACAGCGGGGCCCTACGAGCAGTACTTC. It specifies CASSPTAGPYEQYF.

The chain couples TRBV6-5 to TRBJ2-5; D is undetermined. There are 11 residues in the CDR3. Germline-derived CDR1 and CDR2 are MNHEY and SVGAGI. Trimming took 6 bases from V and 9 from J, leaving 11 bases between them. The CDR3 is CASSPKSAQYF. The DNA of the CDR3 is TGTGCCAGCAGCCCGAAGTCGGCCCAGTACTTC.

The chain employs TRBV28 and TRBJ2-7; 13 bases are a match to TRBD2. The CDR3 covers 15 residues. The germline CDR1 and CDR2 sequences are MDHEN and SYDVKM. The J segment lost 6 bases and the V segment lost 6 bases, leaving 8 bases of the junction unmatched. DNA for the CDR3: TGTGCCAGCAGGGGGGGACTAGCGGGATTTGGCGAGCAGTACTTC. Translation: CASRGGLAGFGEQYF.